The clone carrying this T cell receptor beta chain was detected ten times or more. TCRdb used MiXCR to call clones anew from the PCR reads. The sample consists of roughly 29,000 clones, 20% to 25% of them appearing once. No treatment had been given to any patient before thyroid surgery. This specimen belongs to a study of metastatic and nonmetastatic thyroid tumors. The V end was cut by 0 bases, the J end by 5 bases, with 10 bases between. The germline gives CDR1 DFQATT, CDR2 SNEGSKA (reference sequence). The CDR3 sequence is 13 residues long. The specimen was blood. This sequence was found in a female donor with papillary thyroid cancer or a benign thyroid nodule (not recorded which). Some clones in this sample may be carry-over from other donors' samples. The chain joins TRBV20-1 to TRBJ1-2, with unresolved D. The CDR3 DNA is TGCAGTGCTAGAGATCAGGAGAAATATGGCTACACCTTC. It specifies CSARDQEKYGYTF.